The TCR beta chain under discussion was sequenced for a study of cytomegalovirus exposure and HLA in healthy donors. Regarding the study as a whole: Donors belonging to an Asian-associated ancestry cluster reportedly showed fewer N-insertions in productive TCRs than the approximately 680-donor mean, according to what a later analysis found. In an earlier analysis, in approximately 630 donors, most V segments appeared productive either ~90% or ~30% of the time. Several V segments, TRBV6-2 and TRBV6-3 among them, could not be told apart and were dropped.

Of note for this clone: Its antigen is currently unknown.

The CDR3 contains 13 residues. V gave up 6 bases and J gave up 2 bases, with 11 bases separating them. The germline V gene encodes CDR1 SNHLY and CDR2 FYNNEI. The PCR employed 60 Vbeta primers together with 13 Jbeta primers. Sequencing used immunoSEQ multiplex PCR; TCRdb keeps in-frame clones, though not all of them. The sample shows tens of thousands of clones, 78% of them seen only once. The V gene is TRBV2, the J gene TRBJ2-7; tentatively, D is TRBD2 (5 bases). The source is a middle-aged woman in good health and CMV-seropositive. What was sequenced was PBMCs. The CDR3 coding sequence is TGTGCCAGCAGATTTTCCGGGGCCTACGAGCAGTACTTC. Its translation is CASRFSGAYEQYF. Using reference TRBV2 and TRBJ2-7 for the parts outside the CDR3, the full variable domain is EPEVTQTPSHQVTQMGQEVILRCVPISNHLYFYWYRQILGQKVEFLVSFYNNEISEKSEIFDDQFSVERPDGSNFTLKIRSTKLEDSAMYFCASRFSGAYEQYFGPGTRLTVT.